This T cell receptor (beta chain) was obtained from a study of PD-1 blockade in classical Hodgkin lymphoma. Study-level findings and limits: Healthy donors reportedly exceeded newly diagnosed patients in baseline TCR diversity.

Assay: immunoSEQ multiplex PCR; the TCRdb copy retains only in-frame clones and omits some. The sample has roughly 97,000 clones; over 70% are singletons. Turning to this clone: Its antigen is not identified.

Every single patient, without exception, relapsed after autologous stem cell transplantation, and brentuximab vedotin exposure varied. The source was peripheral blood mononuclear cells (PBMCs), collected at baseline. This sequence was found in a human donor with classical Hodgkin lymphoma.

CDR3 sequence (DNA): TGTGCCAGCAGCTCCCGGGGGGAGACCCAGTACTTC. It yields the protein CASSSRGETQYF. The genes are TRBV7-6 and TRBJ2-5, with D maybe TRBD2 (6 bases). This CDR3 has 12 residues. Germline V CDR1 and CDR2: SGHVS, FNYEAQ. The V and J ends lost 4 bases and 5 bases respectively, with 8 bases between them.